A single sample gave rise to the 5 T cell receptor beta chains below, sequenced in a study of cytomegalovirus exposure and HLA in healthy donors (dated by TCRdb to about 2017). Receptor libraries were prepared by the immunoSEQ multiplex PCR assay. TCRdb mirrors the immuneACCESS table, restricted to in-frame sequences. Some clones are absent from its copies; in checked studies, under half trace to an unresolved V gene, and the reason for the others is unknown. The sample table holds over 75,000 clones, of which about nine tenths were seen once. The ten largest make up roughly 1.9% of the sample. The sample comprised PBMCs. The receptors here all came from a man aged 25 to 45 in good health and CMV-seronegative.

This clone has just a few counts. The rearrangement links TRBV6-5 to TRBJ1-2; D uncertain. Per the germline V gene, CDR1 is MNHEY and CDR2 is SVGAGI. The CDR3 has 15 amino acids. With 1 base removed from V and 4 bases from J, the gap between germline ends came to 13 bases. The CDR3 DNA is TGTGCCAGCAGTTACTACCAGGAATCGCCCTATGGCTACACCTTC. Translated, it gives CASSYYQESPYGYTF.

Of note for this clone: An end of the junction does not agree with germline; a read error may underlie this. V is TRBV7-7 and J is TRBJ2-5, with D possibly TRBD2 on 5 matching bases. The CDR3 covers 15 residues. CDR1 is SSHAT and CDR2 is FNYEAQ in the germline V gene (reference sequence). CDR3: CASSLEWTGRETQYF. Here the CDR3 DNA reads TGTGCTAGCAGCTTAGAGTGGACGGGGAGAGAGACCCAGTACTTC.

CDR3 bases: TGTGCCAGCAGTGTCACTAGCGGGGGAATCTACAATGAGCAGTTCTTC. Residues: CASSVTSGGIYNEQFF. This sequence joins TRBV6-1 and TRBJ2-1; 11 nucleotides line up with TRBD2. The CDR3 is 16 amino acids. V shed 4 bases, J shed 3 bases, and the junction held 5 bases outside the gene matches. Germline assignment: CDR1 MNHNS and CDR2 SASEGT.

The chain employs TRBV27 and TRBJ2-4; D perhaps matches TRBD1 (5 bases). Germline V CDR1 and CDR2: MNHEY, SMNVEV (reference sequence). The V gene lost 3 bases and the J gene lost 2 bases, with 8 bases spanning the gap. The CDR3 runs 14 residues. In DNA, the CDR3 is TGTGCCAGCAGTTTTAGGGGCCCCAAAAACATTCAGTACTTC. Translating gives CASSFRGPKNIQYF.

The chain links TRBV2 to TRBJ2-1; 7 nucleotides agree with TRBD2. This CDR3 is 14 amino acids long. The germline V gene encodes CDR1 SNHLY and CDR2 FYNNEI. V was clipped by 7 bases and J by 10 bases; unmatched bases: 13. CDR3 loop: CASKSAQREQEQFF. The CDR3 region has the DNA TGTGCCAGCAAGTCGGCCCAGCGGGAACAGGAGCAGTTCTTC. Together with reference TRBV2 and TRBJ2-1, the CDR3 gives the full variable domain: EPEVTQTPSHQVTQMGQEVILRCVPISNHLYFYWYRQILGQKVEFLVSFYNNEISEKSEIFDDQFSVERPDGSNFTLKIRSTKLEDSAMYFCASKSAQREQEQFFGPGTRLTVL.